This TCR beta chain came from a study of graft-versus-host responses after intestinal transplantation. TCRdb keeps only in-frame clones here, not all; method: immunoSEQ multiplex PCR. Of 30,000 to 40,000 clones listed, over 90% are singletons. As regards this clone: Its specificity is unknown.

CDR1 and CDR2 from the germline V gene are LGHNA and YSLEER. The CDR3 loop spans 13 amino acids. Trimming removed 4 bases at V and 2 bases at J, with 7 bases between. The sequenced sample was unstimulated CD8+ T cells sorted from spleen or lymph node cells, obtained before transplant. The receptor comes from a human donor who was the organ donor for an intestinal transplant. The rearrangement joins TRBV4-3 to TRBJ2-3; D is ambiguous. CDR3 bases: TGCGCCAGCAGCCCCGCACACACAGATACGCAGTATTTT. It encodes CASSPAHTDTQYF.